A single sample is the source of the 31 T cell receptor beta chains below, sequenced in a study of blood T cell repertoires in COVID-19 (dated by TCRdb to about 2020). The receptor library was made with the immunoSEQ multiplex PCR assay. TCRdb carries this immuneACCESS record with in-frame sequences only. Its versions omit some clonotypes, under half of them owing to an unresolved V gene in the studies checked, with the rest unexplained. The sample yields more than 400,000 clones; 80% to 90% were counted once. In total, the top ten clones hold approximately 2.9% of the sample. Sequenced input: peripheral blood. The source is a human donor in a cohort sampled during active COVID-19.

The chain has TRBV19 and TRBJ2-5; TRBD1 matches at 9 bases. CDR3 length equals 15 residues. With V trimmed by 5 bases and J by 5 bases, 9 bases remained unmatched. Germline-derived CDR1 and CDR2 are LNHDA and SQIVND (reference sequence). For the CDR3, the DNA is TGTGCCAGTAGTTTACAGGACAGGGGTGATGAGACCCAGTACTTC. Protein sequence: CASSLQDRGDETQYF.

Here the CDR3 reads CASSPRFSGANVLTF. The CDR3 bases are TGTGCCAGCAGCCCCCGGTTCTCTGGGGCCAACGTCCTGACTTTC. The chain has TRBV7-3 and TRBJ2-6; D remains unclear. Germline V lookup: CDR1 SGHTA, CDR2 FQGTGA. V lost 5 bases and J 0 bases, leaving 8 bases between the germline ends. The CDR3 length is 15 residues.

This clone was picked up one time. The chain combines TRBV19 with TRBJ2-1, with TRBD1 identical over 7 bases. The trim removed 8 bases at V and 3 bases at J, leaving 13 bases unmatched. The CDR3 sequence is 16 residues long. Germline loops: CDR1 LNHDA, CDR2 SQIVND (reference sequence). CDR3 DNA: TGTGCCAGTGGCCCCTTACAGGGGACCTACTACAATGAGCAGTTCTTC. It specifies CASGPLQGTYYNEQFF.

This rearrangement joins TRBV28 to TRBJ1-2, with no clear D. The V end lost 2 bases, the J end lost 6 bases, and 7 bases lay between the germline ends. Germline values: CDR1 MDHEN, CDR2 SYDVKM. The CDR3 length is 12 residues. The CDR3 region is CASSLRGNGYTF. The CDR3 DNA follows: TGTGCCAGCAGTTTAAGAGGGAATGGCTACACCTTC.

The rearrangement joins TRBV9 to TRBJ2-3; a weak D match, TRBD1 (5 bases). The CDR3 is 16 residues long. V shed 0 bases and J shed 8 bases, with 19 bases lying between them. The germline V gene has CDR1 SGDLS and CDR2 YYNGEE. The CDR3, as DNA: TGTGCCAGCAGCGTAGCAGGGCAGCAATATTTCGGTACGCAGTATTTT. Its protein is CASSVAGQQYFGTQYF.

The chain employs TRBV5-4 and TRBJ2-5, with 8 bases aligning to TRBD1. Germline V lookup: CDR1 SGHNT, CDR2 YYREEE (reference sequence). This CDR3 is 14 amino acids long. Trimming cost V 4 bases and J 2 bases; bases outside gene matches: 4. CDR3 loop: CASSTRTGQETQYF. As DNA, the CDR3 is TGTGCCAGCAGCACTCGGACAGGGCAAGAGACCCAGTACTTC.

The chain has TRBV4-1 and TRBJ2-1; 8 bases line up with TRBD2. CDR3 length equals 19 residues. Unmatched junction bases numbered 14, after V lost 3 bases and J lost 1 base. Germline V gene data show CDR1 as MGHRA and CDR2 as YSYEKL. The CDR3 DNA is TGCGCCAGCAGCCACACAAGAGCGGGAGTAGGAACATCCTACAATGAGCAGTTCTTC. This codes for CASSHTRAGVGTSYNEQFF.

In this sample, this clone turned up once. This sequence joins TRBV29-1 and TRBJ2-3, with a possible D match to TRBD2 (6 bases). V lost 6 bases to trimming and J lost 3 bases, with 25 bases between them. CDR1 SQVTM and CDR2 ANQGSEA come from the germline V gene. The CDR3 is 17 residues long. As DNA, the CDR3 is TGCAGCGTCAAACGGGACTTCCGCAGGGTGGGTACAGATACGCAGTATTTT. Translation: CSVKRDFRRVGTDTQYF.

This clone was found once. CDR3 DNA: TGTGCCAGCAGTGAACAAACTTCCGACACCGGGGAGCTGTTTTTT. Encoded protein: CASSEQTSDTGELFF. This chain joins TRBV6-1 and TRBJ2-2; D is ambiguous. Trimming removed 2 bases at V and 3 bases at J, with 10 bases between. This CDR3 has 15 residues. Looked up from germline, CDR1 is MNHNS and CDR2 is SASEGT.

The chain joins TRBV27 to TRBJ2-2; the match to TRBD1 covers 8 bases. V was clipped by 6 bases and J by 2 bases; unmatched bases: 5. The CDR3 loop spans 15 amino acids. Germline V CDR1 and CDR2: MNHEY, SMNVEV (reference sequence). The CDR3 nucleotides read TGTGCCAGCAGCCACAGGGGGTCCAACACCGGGGAGCTGTTTTTT. It specifies CASSHRGSNTGELFF.

V is TRBV24-1 and J is TRBJ1-2; D may be TRBD1 (5 bases). CDR1 is KGHDR and CDR2 is SFDVKD in the germline V gene. The CDR3 is 12 residues long. The germline V and J ends were trimmed by 12 bases and 6 bases, with 16 bases remaining between them. This CDR3 is CARSHRTNGYTF. CDR3 DNA sequence: TGTGCCCGATCCCACAGGACTAATGGCTACACCTTC.

The V call is TRBV11-3, the J call TRBJ2-7; 9 bases align to TRBD1. Per germline, CDR1 SGHNT and CDR2 YENEEA. The CDR3 has 13 amino acids. Trimming removed 5 bases from V and 7 bases from J; junction bases left unmatched: 6. Written as DNA, the CDR3 is TGTGCCAGCAGCCCAACAGGGGGCTTTGAGCAGTACTTC. Protein sequence: CASSPTGGFEQYF.

The rearrangement joins TRBV6-1 to TRBJ1-2; tentative D call: TRBD1 (5 bases). Trimming removed 0 bases at V and 0 bases at J, with 11 bases between. The CDR3 runs to 16 residues. Germline lookup yields CDR1 MNHNS and CDR2 SASEGT. The CDR3 DNA sequence: TGTGCCAGCAGTGAAGCGCAGGGCAGTGCTAACTATGGCTACACCTTC. It translates to CASSEAQGSANYGYTF.

This chain uses TRBV28 with TRBJ1-2, with D possibly being TRBD1 (5 bases). The length of the CDR3 is 14 residues. CDR1 MDHEN and CDR2 SYDVKM come from the germline V gene. Trimming cost V 4 bases and J 1 base, with 10 bases left between them. The CDR3 sequence is CASSSSDSNYGYTF. The DNA for the CDR3 is TGTGCCAGCAGTTCCTCCGACAGTAACTATGGCTACACCTTC.

V is TRBV6-6 and J is TRBJ2-7; 7 nucleotides align to TRBD2. Germline lookup yields CDR1 MNHNY and CDR2 SVGAGI (reference sequence). V shed 7 bases, J shed 7 bases, and the junction held 16 bases outside the gene matches. The CDR3 is made up of 15 amino acids. CDR3 loop: CASTAPGGNPKEQYF. The CDR3 DNA is TGTGCCAGCACCGCCCCCGGGGGGAACCCAAAGGAGCAGTACTTC.

The rearrangement joins TRBV28 to TRBJ2-7; 8 positions agree with TRBD2. With 7 bases clipped from V and 2 bases from J, the junction kept 7 bases outside the gene matches. This CDR3 comprises 14 residues. Germline CDR1 is MDHEN and CDR2 is SYDVKM. The CDR3 DNA reads as TGTGCCAGCACCCTGCGGGGGGCCCCCTACGAGCAGTACTTC. Translation gives CASTLRGAPYEQYF.

This chain links TRBV4-2 with TRBJ2-2; maybe TRBD1 (7 bases). Trimming stripped 2 bases from V and 5 bases from J, with 18 bases between. The CDR3 extends over 17 amino acids. Per germline, CDR1 LGHNA and CDR2 YNFKEQ. For the CDR3, the DNA is TGTGCCAGCAGCCAAAAATCAGGGCAGGGGGGTACCGGGGAGCTGTTTTTT. Amino acids: CASSQKSGQGGTGELFF.

This chain uses TRBV6-5 with TRBJ1-2; 8 positions match TRBD1. Per germline, CDR1 MNHEY and CDR2 SVGAGI. This CDR3 is built from 13 residues. J was trimmed by 4 bases and V by 7 bases; bases with no gene match: 5. Here the CDR3 DNA reads TGTGCCAGCAAACCGACAGGGGTCTATGGCTACACCTTC. Translated: CASKPTGVYGYTF.

The rearrangement joins TRBV4-3 to TRBJ1-2, with 7 bases aligning to TRBD1. The CDR3 consists of 15 residues. The germline gives CDR1 LGHNA, CDR2 YSLEER. V trimming: 5 bases; J trimming: 4 bases; junction bases outside the gene matches: 10. DNA for the CDR3: TGCGCCAGCAGCGCCGGACAGGTCCGGCGCTATGGCTACACCTTC. It codes for CASSAGQVRRYGYTF.

The rearrangement uses TRBV7-3 and TRBJ2-3; 10 bases match TRBD2. Germline CDR1 SGHTA, CDR2 FQGTGA. V lost 5 bases to trimming and J lost 5 bases; unmatched junction nucleotides: 7. This CDR3 has 15 amino acids. The CDR3 is CASSVASGSGDTQYF. The CDR3 nucleotides read TGTGCCAGCAGCGTCGCTAGCGGGAGCGGAGATACGCAGTATTTT.

The rearrangement joins TRBV18 to TRBJ2-1; 7 bases map to TRBD2. The CDR3 is made up of 14 amino acids. Germline assignment: CDR1 KGHSH and CDR2 LQKENI. V trimming: 2 bases; J trimming: 6 bases; junction bases outside the gene matches: 4. CDR3 in amino acids: CASSPGGSSNEQFF. The DNA of the CDR3 is TGTGCCAGCTCACCAGGCGGGAGCTCCAATGAGCAGTTCTTC.

The CDR3 nucleotides read TGTGCCAGCAGCTTTAGCGGAGGGAGGAACACCGGGGAGCTGTTTTTT. Translation: CASSFSGGRNTGELFF. V usage is TRBV7-2 and J usage is TRBJ2-2; a possible D gene is TRBD2 (6 bases). Germline V gives CDR1 SGHTA, CDR2 FQGNSA. The length of the CDR3 is 16 residues. Trimming shortened V by 3 bases and J by 1 base, and 12 bases separated the two germline ends.

The chain combines TRBV5-4 with TRBJ1-1; D is unresolved. V was clipped by 6 bases and J by 3 bases, with 18 bases between them. CDR3 length equals 15 residues. Germline V gene lookup returns CDR1 SGHNT and CDR2 YYREEE (reference sequence). The CDR3 loop reads CASNSVGNRDTEAFF. CDR3 DNA sequence: TGTGCCAGCAATAGTGTCGGGAATCGGGACACTGAAGCTTTCTTT.

This chain joins TRBV7-3 and TRBJ1-1; no definite D call. V was cut by 6 bases and J by 5 bases, with 13 bases left in between. Germline CDR1 reads SGHTA; CDR2 reads FQGTGA. The CDR3 sequence is 13 residues long. CDR3 DNA: TGTGCCAGCAGTTCTGGTGGGAGGACTGAAGCTTTCTTT. Translated, it gives CASSSGGRTEAFF. The full variable domain, with the rest looked up from reference TRBV7-3 and TRBJ1-1, is GAGVSQTPSNKVTEKGKYVELRCDPISGHTALYWYRQSLGQGPEFLIYFQGTGAADDSGLPNDRFFAVRPEGSVSTLKIQRTERGDSAVYLCASSSGGRTEAFFGQGTRLTVV.

CDR3 protein: CASSLARQGYNSPLHF. CDR3 nucleotide sequence: TGTGCCAGCAGCTTAGCGCGTCAGGGGTATAATTCACCCCTCCACTTT. The chain carries TRBV7-2 and TRBJ1-6; D might be TRBD1 (6 bases). The V end was cut by 0 bases, the J end by 4 bases, with 10 bases between. Germline values: CDR1 SGHTA, CDR2 FQGNSA. The CDR3 contains 16 residues.

This chain links TRBV5-6 with TRBJ2-1; TRBD1 matches at 8 bases. There are 15 residues in the CDR3. The germline V gene has CDR1 SGHDT and CDR2 YYEEEE. The ends lost 0 bases at V and 7 bases at J; junction bases unmatched: 6. The CDR3 sequence: CASSLAPGGWNEQFF. The CDR3 nucleotides are TGTGCCAGCAGCTTGGCCCCAGGGGGCTGGAATGAGCAGTTCTTC.

This sequence joins TRBV29-1 and TRBJ2-5, with TRBD1 matching 12 bases. This CDR3 has 13 residues. V gave up 6 bases and J gave up 5 bases; unmatched junction bases: 4. The germline CDR1 and CDR2 sequences are SQVTM and ANQGSEA. CDR3 coding DNA: TGCAGCGTAGGGACAGGGGGCGACGAGACCCAGTACTTC. Its protein product is CSVGTGGDETQYF.

V gene TRBV11-3 combines with J gene TRBJ2-1, with 7 bases aligning to TRBD1. The junction had 12 bases not matched to a gene; V was cut back by 6 bases and J by 7 bases. CDR3 size: 15 residues. Per germline, CDR1 SGHNT and CDR2 YENEEA. The CDR3 is CASSSSGGWENEQFF. CDR3 bases: TGTGCCAGCAGTTCATCAGGGGGTTGGGAAAATGAGCAGTTCTTC. The entire variable domain, with the rest obtained from reference TRBV11-3 and TRBJ2-1, is as follows: EAGVVQSPRYKIIEKKQPVAFWCNPISGHNTLYWYLQNLGQGPELLIRYENEEAVDDSQLPKDRFSAERLKGVDSTLKIQPAELGDSAVYLCASSSSGGWENEQFFGPGTRLTVL.

This clone showed up many times. This chain links TRBV6-1 with TRBJ2-2; 7 bases align to TRBD1. J was trimmed by 5 bases and V by 2 bases; bases with no gene match: 8. Germline V gives CDR1 MNHNS, CDR2 SASEGT. This CDR3 region has 16 residues. CDR3 nucleotides: TGTGCCAGCAGTGAACTAGGGGGCGATAGTACCGGGGAGCTGTTTTTT. Translating gives CASSELGGDSTGELFF.

The chain is built from TRBV11-2 and TRBJ2-2; 7 bases match TRBD1. Germline lookup yields CDR1 SGHAT and CDR2 FQNNGV. V lost 1 base to trimming and J lost 8 bases; unmatched junction nucleotides: 1. The CDR3 totals 13 residues. The CDR3 loop is CASSLATGGELFF. In DNA, the CDR3 is TGTGCCAGCAGCTTAGCGACAGGGGGGGAGCTGTTTTTT.

This rearrangement joins TRBV5-6 to TRBJ2-5; D perhaps matches TRBD2 (6 bases). Trimming removed 2 bases from V and 5 bases from J, with 10 bases in between. Germline V gives CDR1 SGHDT, CDR2 YYEEEE. This CDR3 spans 13 amino acids. The CDR3 sequence is CASSLSGGETQYF. In DNA, the CDR3 is TGTGCCAGCAGCTTAAGTGGAGGGGAGACCCAGTACTTC.